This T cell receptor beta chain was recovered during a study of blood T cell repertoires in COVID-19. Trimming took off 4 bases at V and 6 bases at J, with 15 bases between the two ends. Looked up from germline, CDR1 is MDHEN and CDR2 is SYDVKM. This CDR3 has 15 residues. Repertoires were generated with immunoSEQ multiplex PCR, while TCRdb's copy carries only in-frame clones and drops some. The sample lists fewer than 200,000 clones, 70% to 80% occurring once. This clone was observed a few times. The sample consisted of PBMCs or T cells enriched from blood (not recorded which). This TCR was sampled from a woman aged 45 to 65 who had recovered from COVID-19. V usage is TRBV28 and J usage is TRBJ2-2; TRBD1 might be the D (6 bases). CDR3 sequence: CASSSGQSRAGELFF. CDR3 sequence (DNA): TGTGCCAGCAGTTCAGGACAGTCGAGGGCCGGGGAGCTGTTTTTT.